This TCR beta chain appears in the sequencing data of a study of control samples from healthy donors and cancer patients. Here immunoSEQ multiplex PCR was the method, and the copy in TCRdb shows in-frame clones only, minus some. The sample has about 120,000 clones, roughly 90% seen once. This CDR3 spans 15 amino acids. V shed 3 bases and J 6 bases; nucleotides not matched to a gene: 5. Germline V lookup: CDR1 MRHNA, CDR2 SNTAGT. The chain links TRBV6-4 to TRBJ2-1; TRBD2 matches at 10 bases. Sequences were obtained from blood. The sequence derives from a woman aged 18-29 years in good health. CDR3 residues: CASSESGGAGNEQFF. The CDR3, as DNA: TGTGCCAGCAGTGAGAGCGGGGGGGCCGGCAATGAGCAGTTCTTC.